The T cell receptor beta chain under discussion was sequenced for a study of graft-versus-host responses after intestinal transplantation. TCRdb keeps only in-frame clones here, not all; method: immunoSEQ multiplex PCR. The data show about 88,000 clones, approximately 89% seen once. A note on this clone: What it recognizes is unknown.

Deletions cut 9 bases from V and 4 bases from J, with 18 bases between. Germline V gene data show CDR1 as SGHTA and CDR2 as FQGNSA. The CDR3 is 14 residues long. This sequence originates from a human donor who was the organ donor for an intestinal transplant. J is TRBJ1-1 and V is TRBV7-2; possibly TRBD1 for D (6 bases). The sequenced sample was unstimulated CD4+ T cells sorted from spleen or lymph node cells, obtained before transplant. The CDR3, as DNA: TGTGCCAGTAAAAAGGGGGGGCTGGGCACTGAAGCTTTCTTT. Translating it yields CASKKGGLGTEAFF.